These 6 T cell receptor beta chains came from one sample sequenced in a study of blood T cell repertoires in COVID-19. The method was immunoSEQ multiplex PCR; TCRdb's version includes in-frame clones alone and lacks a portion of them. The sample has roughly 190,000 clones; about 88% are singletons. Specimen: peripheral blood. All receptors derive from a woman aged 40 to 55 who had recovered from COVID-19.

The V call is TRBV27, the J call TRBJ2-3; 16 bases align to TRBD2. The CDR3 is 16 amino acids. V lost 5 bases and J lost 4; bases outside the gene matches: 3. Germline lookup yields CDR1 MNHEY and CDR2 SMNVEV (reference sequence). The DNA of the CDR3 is TGTGCCAGCAGTCTGGGACTAGCGGGAGGGGCAGATACGCAGTATTTT. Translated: CASSLGLAGGADTQYF.

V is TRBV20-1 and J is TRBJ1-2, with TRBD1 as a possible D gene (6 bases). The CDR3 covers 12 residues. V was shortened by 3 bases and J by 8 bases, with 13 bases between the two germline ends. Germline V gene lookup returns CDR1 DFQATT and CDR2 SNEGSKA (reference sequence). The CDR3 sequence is CSASSQGGGYTF. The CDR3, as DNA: TGCAGTGCTAGTTCACAGGGCGGGGGCTACACCTTC.

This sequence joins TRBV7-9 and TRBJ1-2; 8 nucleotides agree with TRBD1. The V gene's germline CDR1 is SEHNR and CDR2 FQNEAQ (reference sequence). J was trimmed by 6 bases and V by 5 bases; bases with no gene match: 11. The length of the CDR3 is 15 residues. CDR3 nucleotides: TGTGCCAGCAGCCCGACAGGGGATTATAGAGATGGCTACACCTTC. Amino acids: CASSPTGDYRDGYTF.

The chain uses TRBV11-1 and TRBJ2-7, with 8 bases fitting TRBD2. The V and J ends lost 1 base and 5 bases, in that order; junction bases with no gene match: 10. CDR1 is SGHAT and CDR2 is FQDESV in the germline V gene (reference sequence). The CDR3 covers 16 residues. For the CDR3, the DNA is TGTGCCAGCAGCTTAGTTAGGAGCGGGAGTCCTCACGAGCAGTACTTC. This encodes CASSLVRSGSPHEQYF.

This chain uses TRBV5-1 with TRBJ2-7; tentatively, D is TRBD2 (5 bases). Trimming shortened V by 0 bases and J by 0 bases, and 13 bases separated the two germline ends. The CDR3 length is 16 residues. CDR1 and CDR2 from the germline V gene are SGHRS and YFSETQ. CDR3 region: CASSLATGSSSYEQYF. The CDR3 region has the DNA TGCGCCAGCAGCTTGGCGACGGGATCGAGCTCCTACGAGCAGTACTTC.

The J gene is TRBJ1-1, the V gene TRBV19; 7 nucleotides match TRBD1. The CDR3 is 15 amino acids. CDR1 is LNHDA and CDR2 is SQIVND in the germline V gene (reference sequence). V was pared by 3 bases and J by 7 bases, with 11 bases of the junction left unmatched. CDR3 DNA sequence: TGTGCCAGTAGTATCTGGTCAGCAGGGGGAGTTGAAGCTTTCTTT. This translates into CASSIWSAGGVEAFF.